A selection of T cell receptor beta chains follows, all from one sample in a study of blood T cell repertoires in COVID-19. The method was immunoSEQ multiplex PCR; TCRdb's version includes in-frame clones alone and lacks a portion of them. The data show over 300,000 clones, approximately 83% seen once. The sequencing input was PBMCs or T cells enriched from blood (not recorded which). These receptors all stem from a man between 25 and 39 years old who had recovered from COVID-19. The CDR3 runs from the conserved cysteine through the conserved F or W. A D gene is named only where the DNA matches it firmly. Not all rows give a size; the values are once, few, many and, for expanded clones, a class.

clone size	D gene	CDR3 length	V gene	J gene	CDR3 protein	CDR3 DNA
-	-	16	TRBV2	TRBJ1-6	CASSVFRGSDNSPLHF	TGTGCCAGCAGTGTATTCAGGGGATCAGATAATTCACCCCTCCACTTT
-	-	14	TRBV29-1	TRBJ1-1	CSARVAGGDTEAFF	TGCAGCGCTCGGGTGGCAGGAGGGGACACTGAAGCTTTCTTT
-	TRBD1	13	TRBV30	TRBJ1-2	CAWRRTGNYGYTF	TGTGCCTGGAGAAGGACAGGGAACTATGGCTACACCTTC
-	TRBD1	13	TRBV5-1	TRBJ1-1	CASRNTGETEAFF	TGCGCCAGCAGGAACACAGGGGAGACTGAAGCTTTCTTT
-	-	16	TRBV4-1	TRBJ1-1	CASSQDGPGSGTEAFF	TGCGCCAGCAGCCAAGATGGGCCAGGGTCCGGCACTGAAGCTTTCTTT
-	-	14	TRBV10-3	TRBJ2-7	CAISESTGNYEQYF	TGTGCCATCAGTGAGTCAACAGGGAACTACGAGCAGTACTTC
-	-	14	TRBV30	TRBJ1-6	CAWSTGQRYSPLHF	TGTGCCTGGAGTACGGGACAACGGTATTCACCCCTCCACTTT
-	-	13	TRBV6-5	TRBJ1-2	CASRENGGYGYTF	TGTGCCAGCAGAGAGAACGGAGGCTATGGCTACACCTTC
-	TRBD2	16	TRBV5-1	TRBJ2-5	CASSLGSGGSQETQYF	TGCGCCAGCAGCTTGGGGTCGGGGGGGTCCCAAGAGACCCAGTACTTC
-	TRBD1	15	TRBV19	TRBJ1-6	CASSTGQTKNSPLHF	TGTGCCAGTAGTACGGGACAGACGAAGAATTCACCCCTCCACTTT
-	TRBD1	13	TRBV7-3	TRBJ1-1	CASSSRQGSRAFF	TGTGCCAGCAGCTCCAGACAGGGTAGTAGAGCTTTCTTT
-	-	14	TRBV10-2	TRBJ1-5	CASSENRVNQPQHF	TGCGCCAGCAGTGAGAACAGAGTCAATCAGCCCCAGCATTTT
-	-	14	TRBV5-5	TRBJ2-2	CASAGRSNTGELFF	TGTGCCAGCGCGGGACGCTCGAACACCGGGGAGCTGTTTTTT
-	-	15	TRBV5-1	TRBJ2-1	CASSLVTSGVHEQFF	TGCGCCAGCAGCTTGGTGACTTCAGGGGTTCATGAGCAGTTCTTC
-	-	14	TRBV2	TRBJ2-1	CASSIDRGYNEQFF	TGTGCCAGCAGTATTGACAGAGGCTACAATGAGCAGTTCTTC
-	-	14	TRBV4-3	TRBJ1-6	CASSESSYNSPLHF	TGCGCCAGCAGCGAGAGCTCCTATAATTCACCCCTCCACTTT
once	-	15	TRBV29-1	TRBJ1-2	CSVEDLGHSNYGYTF	TGCAGCGTTGAAGATCTAGGACACTCCAACTATGGCTACACCTTC
-	-	14	TRBV5-1	TRBJ1-2	CASSLVPGDYGYTF	TGCGCCAGCAGCTTGGTTCCAGGGGACTATGGCTACACCTTC
once	-	16	TRBV5-1	TRBJ1-1	CASSLAPGQSNTEAFF	TGCGCCAGCAGCTTGGCCCCGGGACAATCGAACACTGAAGCTTTCTTT
-	TRBD1	15	TRBV19	TRBJ2-2	CASSTRQGSGGELFF	TGTGCCAGTAGTACGAGACAGGGGTCGGGCGGGGAGCTGTTTTTT
few	-	12	TRBV7-9	TRBJ2-1	CASSLREAEQFF	TGTGCCAGCAGCCTCAGGGAGGCTGAGCAGTTCTTC
-	-	14	TRBV9	TRBJ2-1	CASTGGSSYNEQFF	TGTGCCAGCACAGGAGGGAGCTCCTACAATGAGCAGTTCTTC
-	-	15	TRBV6-5	TRBJ1-4	CASSYSGGAGEKLFF	TGTGCCAGCAGTTACTCAGGGGGGGCCGGTGAAAAACTGTTTTTT
-	TRBD1	15	TRBV28	TRBJ2-7	CASSSGQISTYEQYF	TGTGCCAGCAGTTCGGGACAGATATCTACCTACGAGCAGTACTTC
-	-	14	TRBV5-1	TRBJ1-1	CASSLDRRNTEAFF	TGCGCCAGCAGCTTGGACAGGCGGAACACTGAAGCTTTCTTT
-	-	15	TRBV11-3	TRBJ2-7	CASSLGADGTYEQYF	TGTGCCAGCAGCTTAGGGGCGGACGGGACCTACGAGCAGTACTTC
-	TRBD2	17	TRBV5-4	TRBJ2-7	CASSNRGLAGGSDEQYF	TGTGCCAGCAGCAACCGGGGACTAGCGGGGGGGTCCGATGAGCAGTACTTC
-	TRBD2	16	TRBV7-6	TRBJ2-1	CASSSPVAGADNEQFF	TGTGCCAGCAGCTCCCCTGTAGCGGGGGCGGACAATGAGCAGTTCTTC
-	-	13	TRBV2	TRBJ1-1	CASSYRVEAEAFF	TGTGCCAGCAGCTACAGGGTTGAGGCTGAAGCTTTCTTT
few	TRBD1	14	TRBV4-1	TRBJ1-2	CASSLQGVGYGYTF	TGCGCCAGCAGTTTGCAGGGGGTCGGCTATGGCTACACCTTC
-	TRBD1	13	TRBV19	TRBJ1-2	CASKGQTNYGYTF	TGTGCCAGTAAGGGACAGACTAACTATGGCTACACCTTC
-	-	14	TRBV5-1	TRBJ2-2	CASSLGQNTGELFF	TGCGCCAGCAGCTTGGGACAAAACACCGGGGAGCTGTTTTTT
-	-	13	TRBV5-6	TRBJ1-6	CASSFGSTAPLHF	TGTGCCAGCAGCTTCGGTAGTACTGCACCCCTCCACTTT
-	-	13	TRBV30	TRBJ1-5	CAWSPMGDQPQHF	TGTGCCTGGAGTCCCATGGGAGATCAGCCCCAGCATTTT
-	TRBD1	16	TRBV5-5	TRBJ1-4	CASSLSGQGFNEKLFF	TGTGCCAGCAGCTTGTCAGGACAGGGCTTTAATGAAAAACTGTTTTTT
-	-	16	TRBV9	TRBJ1-1	CASSVGSRTANTEAFF	TGTGCCAGCAGCGTAGGGTCGCGGACAGCGAACACTGAAGCTTTCTTT
-	TRBD1	15	TRBV7-9	TRBJ1-1	CASSVSGTGGTEAFF	TGTGCCAGCAGCGTTTCCGGGACAGGGGGTACTGAAGCTTTCTTT
-	-	16	TRBV6-2/TRBV6-3	TRBJ1-2	CASSFGGDLPFYGYTF	TGTGCCAGCAGTTTCGGAGGGGATCTCCCATTCTATGGCTACACCTTC
-	-	13	TRBV19	TRBJ1-2	CASSIDRNYGYTF	TGTGCCAGTAGTATTGACAGGAACTATGGCTACACCTTC
-	TRBD1	15	TRBV3-1/TRBV3-2	TRBJ2-4	CASRDRGSAKNIQYF	TGTGCCAGCAGGGACAGGGGTTCTGCCAAAAACATTCAGTACTTC